One and the same sample provided the 32 T cell receptor beta chains below, sequenced in a study of identical twins listed by TCRdb under 2016. The library relied on 5' RACE. Reads for this sample came from an Illumina HiSeq 2000. The raw public data were reprocessed by TCRdb itself: fastp quality trimming at Q25, MiXCR clonotype calling, in-frame beta chains only. Rows with a matching CDR3 protein are joined into one entry that keeps the most common DNA and genes. In this sample the table shows roughly 240,000 distinct CDR3 sequences, around 7% of which occur a single time. The ten largest make up roughly 3.6% of the sample. Another study also made use of these data, one on yellow fever vaccine responses in identical twins.

Sequences were obtained from memory (CD45RO+) T cells sorted from blood. Reading the label with the study, this specimen's cell subset or site is: CD45RO+ enriched T cells. These receptors were collected from a woman aged 18-29 years in good health.

The chain has TRBV5-1 and TRBJ2-3; either TRBD1 or TRBD2 may supply D (5 bases each). The CDR3 is 15 residues long. Per the germline V gene, CDR1 is SGHRS and CDR2 is YFSETQ. Trimming took 0 bases from V and 4 from J, leaving 12 bases between them. CDR3 bases: TGCGCCAGCAGCTTGGACGGGACCATGGCAGATACGCAGTATTTT. Protein product: CASSLDGTMADTQYF.

This clonotype was detected a few times. This chain uses TRBV5-1 with TRBJ1-4, with TRBD1 identical over 7 bases. The CDR3 loop spans 15 amino acids. The junction had 10 bases not matched to a gene; V was cut back by 3 bases and J by 8 bases. The germline V gene encodes CDR1 SGHRS and CDR2 YFSETQ. The CDR3 DNA follows: TGCGCCAGCAGCTCCAGGGGGTTCGGTGAGGAAAAACTGTTTTTT. Its translation: CASSSRGFGEEKLFF.

This clonotype has at least ten counts. The V gene is TRBV5-1, the J gene TRBJ1-1; 9 bases line up with TRBD1. The trim removed 7 bases at V and 5 bases at J, leaving 12 bases unmatched. The germline CDR1 and CDR2 sequences are SGHRS and YFSETQ. The CDR3 length is 15 residues. CDR3 loop: CASGAWGQGDTEAFF. CDR3 DNA sequence: TGCGCCAGCGGGGCGTGGGGACAGGGTGATACTGAAGCTTTCTTT.

V is TRBV11-2 and J is TRBJ1-1, with D possibly being TRBD1 (6 bases). V lost 1 base and J 11 bases, leaving 17 bases between the germline ends. This CDR3 is built from 14 residues. Germline CDR1 SGHAT, CDR2 FQNNGV. CDR3 DNA: TGTGCCAGCAGCTTAGCACAGGGATCAGGGAATGCTTTCTTT. This gives the protein CASSLAQGSGNAFF.

The chain combines TRBV9 with TRBJ2-3, with 7 bases matching TRBD2. This CDR3 region has 16 residues. Germline CDR1 and CDR2: SGDLS and YYNGEE. The ends lost 4 bases at V and 2 bases at J; junction bases unmatched: 10. CDR3 bases: TGTGCCAGCAGCACCCGAGCGGGACTGGTCACAGATACGCAGTATTTT. It encodes CASSTRAGLVTDTQYF.

J is TRBJ2-1 and V is TRBV7-8, with D possibly being TRBD1 (6 bases). Germline V lookup: CDR1 SGHVS, CDR2 FQNEAQ. CDR3 length: 15 amino acids. Trimming removed 4 bases at V and 1 base at J, with 11 bases between. The CDR3 DNA is TGTGCCAGCAGCTCCCTCGGGACATCCTACAATGAGCAGTTCTTC. This translates into CASSSLGTSYNEQFF.

The CDR3 DNA reads as TGCAGTGCTAGAGTGGGATGGCCCACCGGGGAGCTGTTTTTT. Its protein product is CSARVGWPTGELFF. The chain links TRBV20-1 to TRBJ2-2, with unresolved D. Germline CDR1 DFQATT, CDR2 SNEGSKA (reference sequence). V was cut by 1 base and J by 4 bases, with 10 bases left in between. CDR3 length: 14 residues.

This clonotype occurred many times. V gene TRBV29-1 combines with J gene TRBJ2-1; D ambiguous. This CDR3 spans 14 amino acids. Trimming took off 5 bases at V and 0 bases at J, with 11 bases between the two ends. Germline loops: CDR1 SQVTM, CDR2 ANQGSEA. The CDR3 nucleotides read TGCAGCGTTCCAGCCAAGAGCTCCTACAATGAGCAGTTCTTC. Protein sequence: CSVPAKSSYNEQFF.

The sample holds a few counts of this clonotype. The gene calls are TRBV19 and TRBJ2-7; D perhaps matches TRBD2 (6 bases). Germline assignment: CDR1 LNHDA and CDR2 SQIVND (reference sequence). The CDR3 extends over 13 amino acids. V shed 3 bases and J shed 3 bases, with 9 bases lying between them. The DNA of the CDR3 is TGTGCCAGTAGTATGGGGGGTAACTACGAGCAGTACGTC. This encodes CASSMGGNYEQYV.

This clonotype was picked up many times. This chain joins TRBV5-6 and TRBJ1-2; D possibly corresponds to TRBD1 (5 bases). Germline CDR1 SGHDT, CDR2 YYEEEE. This CDR3 spans 11 amino acids. V was shortened by 2 bases and J by 7 bases, with 6 bases between the two germline ends. The CDR3 DNA reads TGTGCCAGCAGCTTCGGGGCTGGCTACACCTTC. This translates into CASSFGAGYTF.

This clonotype has more than one count but fewer than ten. The genes are TRBV10-3 and TRBJ1-2; TRBD1 aligns across 9 bases. The germline gives CDR1 ENHRY, CDR2 SYGVKD. The junction had 7 bases not matched to a gene; V was cut back by 5 bases and J by 0 bases. The CDR3 runs to 16 residues. CDR3 loop: CAISLGTGPSNYGYTF. The CDR3 coding sequence is TGTGCCATCAGTCTCGGGACAGGGCCTTCTAACTATGGCTACACCTTC.

This clonotype was counted ten times or more. The chain recombines TRBV4-1 with TRBJ2-1, with TRBD2 matching over 15 bases. The CDR3 is 17 amino acids. The junction had 4 bases not matched to a gene; V was cut back by 3 bases and J by 4 bases. Germline CDR1 MGHRA, CDR2 YSYEKL. CDR3: CASSHGLAGGLYNEQFF. CDR3 DNA sequence: TGCGCCAGCAGCCACGGACTAGCGGGAGGGCTGTACAATGAGCAGTTCTTC.

The sample holds many counts of this clonotype. The J gene is TRBJ1-6, the V gene TRBV5-1, with no clear D. Trimming removed 0 bases at V and 7 bases at J, with 5 bases between. The CDR3 contains 13 residues. CDR1 SGHRS and CDR2 YFSETQ come from the germline V gene. The CDR3 region is CASSLEQNSPLHF. For the CDR3, the DNA is TGCGCCAGCAGCTTGGAACAGAATTCACCCCTCCACTTT. Complete variable domain (other parts from reference TRBV5-1 and TRBJ1-6): KAGVTQTPRYLIKTRGQQVTLSCSPISGHRSVSWYQQTPGQGLQFLFEYFSETQRNKGNFPGRFSGRQFSNSRSEMNVSTLELGDSALYLCASSLEQNSPLHFGNGTRLTVT.

This chain joins TRBV6-1 and TRBJ2-2; D ambiguous. The CDR3 contains 16 residues. Per germline, CDR1 MNHNS and CDR2 SASEGT. Trimming pared 2 bases from V and 1 base from J, leaving 11 bases between. The CDR3 here is CASSESRYRNTGELFF. The CDR3 DNA reads TGTGCCAGCAGTGAATCTCGCTACAGGAACACCGGGGAGCTGTTTTTT.

Ten or more counts support this clonotype. The genes are TRBV5-1 and TRBJ2-7; 9 bases are shared with TRBD1. Germline loops: CDR1 SGHRS, CDR2 YFSETQ. This CDR3 region has 14 residues. The J segment lost 2 bases and the V segment lost 4 bases, leaving 4 bases of the junction unmatched. This CDR3 is CASSQGQGPYEQYF. As DNA, the CDR3 is TGCGCCAGCAGCCAGGGACAGGGACCCTACGAGCAGTACTTC.

This clonotype appeared many times. The CDR3 loop is CASSLERHAAGGYTF. Here the CDR3 DNA reads TGTGCCAGCAGCTTAGAGAGACACGCTGCGGGAGGCTACACCTTC. This chain connects TRBV11-2 to TRBJ1-2, with unresolved D. V was shortened by 0 bases and J by 8 bases, with 16 bases between the two germline ends. CDR1 and CDR2 (germline): SGHAT, FQNNGV. The CDR3 has 15 amino acids. Full variable domain (missing parts from reference TRBV11-2 and TRBJ1-2): EAGVAQSPRYKIIEKRQSVAFWCNPISGHATLYWYQQILGQGPKLLIQFQNNGVVDDSQLPKDRFSAERLKGVDSTLKIQPAKLEDSAVYLCASSLERHAAGGYTFGSGTRLTVV.

This clonotype was seen ten or more times. The CDR3 region has the DNA TGTGCCAGCAGAGCTCTAGCTGAGACCCAGTACTTC. Translating it yields CASRALAETQYF. The V and J genes are TRBV27 and TRBJ2-5; tentative D call: TRBD2 (5 bases). V gave up 6 bases and J gave up 5 bases, with 10 bases separating them. Germline values: CDR1 MNHEY, CDR2 SMNVEV (reference sequence). The CDR3 consists of 12 residues.

This chain links TRBV5-1 with TRBJ2-5; D is uncertain. Trimming left V 0 bases short and J 3 bases short, with 12 bases between. Germline V gives CDR1 SGHRS, CDR2 YFSETQ. The CDR3 sequence is 15 residues long. The CDR3 sequence is CASSLAVGYEETQYF. The CDR3 coding sequence is TGCGCCAGCAGCTTGGCCGTGGGTTACGAAGAGACCCAGTACTTC.

This clonotype was counted ten times or more. The rearrangement uses TRBV12-3 or TRBV12-4 and TRBJ2-5, with 8 bases fitting TRBD1. Trimming removed 6 bases from V and 0 bases from J; junction bases left unmatched: 3. The CDR3 has 14 amino acids. As DNA, the CDR3 is TGTGCCAGCAGGACAGGGGTACACCAAGAGACCCAGTACTTC. It is translated as CASRTGVHQETQYF.

This clonotype was observed a handful of times. The rearrangement joins TRBV7-9 to TRBJ2-1; 10 bases map to TRBD2. V shed 7 bases and J 6 bases; nucleotides not matched to a gene: 12. Germline V gene lookup returns CDR1 SEHNR and CDR2 FQNEAQ (reference sequence). This CDR3 is built from 16 residues. The chain's CDR3 is CASNPRASGRANEQFF. The CDR3 coding sequence is TGTGCCAGCAACCCCCGGGCTAGCGGGAGAGCCAATGAGCAGTTCTTC.

At least ten counts were recorded for this clonotype. This rearrangement joins TRBV5-4 to TRBJ2-7; maybe TRBD2 (5 bases). CDR3 length equals 14 residues. V was clipped by 0 bases and J by 2 bases, with 9 bases between them. CDR1 SGHNT and CDR2 YYREEE come from the germline V gene (reference sequence). In DNA, the CDR3 is TGTGCCAGCAGCTTGGGAGGGAGCACCTACGAGCAGTACTTC. This sequence encodes CASSLGGSTYEQYF.

The rearrangement uses TRBV11-2 and TRBJ2-5; no firm D call. The CDR3 is 14 amino acids. Trimming pared 5 bases from V and 4 bases from J, leaving 14 bases between. CDR1 and CDR2 from the germline V gene are SGHAT and FQNNGV. The CDR3 spells CASSASSGLETQYF. The CDR3 bases are TGTGCCAGCAGCGCCTCCTCAGGCTTAGAGACCCAGTACTTC.

This clonotype was seen a handful of times. The chain carries TRBV5-1 and TRBJ2-5, with TRBD2 as a possible D gene (6 bases). CDR3 length: 13 residues. The V and J ends lost 6 bases and 4 bases respectively, with 13 bases between them. CDR1 is SGHRS, CDR2 YFSETQ, per germline. The CDR3 bases are TGCGCCAGCACCTGGTCGGAGGGAGAGACCCAGTACTTC. This sequence encodes CASTWSEGETQYF. Filled out from reference TRBV5-1 and TRBJ2-5, the complete variable domain reads KAGVTQTPRYLIKTRGQQVTLSCSPISGHRSVSWYQQTPGQGLQFLFEYFSETQRNKGNFPGRFSGRQFSNSRSEMNVSTLELGDSALYLCASTWSEGETQYFGPGTRLLVL.

The chain links TRBV7-7 to TRBJ2-1; unclear D gene. CDR3 length equals 15 residues. The germline gives CDR1 SSHAT, CDR2 FNYEAQ (reference sequence). V was trimmed by 5 bases and J by 6 bases, leaving 17 bases between them. CDR3 sequence (DNA): TGTGCCAGCAGCACTCAGGCGGCAAGCCCCAATGAGCAGTTCTTC. Translating it yields CASSTQAASPNEQFF.

The rearrangement joins TRBV7-9 to TRBJ2-7; D is unresolved. Germline lookup yields CDR1 SEHNR and CDR2 FQNEAQ (reference sequence). Trimming cost V 1 base and J 4 bases, with 11 bases left between them. The CDR3 extends over 14 amino acids. Here the CDR3 DNA reads TGTGCCAGCAGCTTAGATAGTAGGCCGTACGAGCAGTACTTC. Encoded protein: CASSLDSRPYEQYF.

The gene calls are TRBV27 and TRBJ1-6, with D tentatively TRBD1 (6 bases). The CDR3 consists of 13 residues. Trimming cost V 6 bases and J 7 bases, with 10 bases left between them. CDR1 and CDR2 from the germline V gene are MNHEY and SMNVEV (reference sequence). This chain's CDR3 is CASRDRYNSPLHF. The CDR3 nucleotides read TGTGCCAGCAGAGACAGGTACAATTCACCCCTCCACTTT.

The V call is TRBV6-1, the J call TRBJ2-3, with TRBD2 matching 7 bases. Germline lookup yields CDR1 MNHNS and CDR2 SASEGT. The CDR3 sequence is 16 residues long. J was trimmed by 3 bases and V by 2 bases; bases with no gene match: 8. The CDR3 sequence: CASSEIGGGSTDTQYF. In DNA, the CDR3 is TGTGCCAGCAGTGAAATTGGGGGGGGGAGTACAGATACGCAGTATTTT.

This clonotype was recorded a few times. The rearrangement joins TRBV27 to TRBJ2-5; TRBD1 aligns across 11 bases. With V trimmed by 6 bases and J by 4 bases, 4 bases remained unmatched. Germline V gives CDR1 MNHEY, CDR2 SMNVEV (reference sequence). The CDR3 extends over 14 amino acids. The CDR3 region has the DNA TGTGCCAGCAGCTATGGGACAGGGGGAGAGACCCAGTACTTC. This sequence encodes CASSYGTGGETQYF.

In its sample, this clonotype was seen a few times. V is TRBV27 and J is TRBJ2-1, with 10 bases fitting TRBD1. Per the germline V gene, CDR1 is MNHEY and CDR2 is SMNVEV (reference sequence). Unmatched junction bases numbered 2, after V lost 3 bases and J lost 6 bases. The CDR3 totals 14 residues. CDR3 DNA: TGTGCCAGCAGTTTGTGGGACAGGGGCAATGAGCAGTTCTTC. This codes for CASSLWDRGNEQFF.

J is TRBJ1-1 and V is TRBV27; D remains ambiguous. The V gene lost 4 bases and the J gene lost 0 bases, with 15 bases spanning the gap. This CDR3 contains 16 residues. Germline CDR1 and CDR2: MNHEY and SMNVEV (reference sequence). CDR3 coding DNA: TGTGCCAGCAGTTCATCCCGAGGGATATTGAACACTGAAGCTTTCTTT. Its protein product is CASSSSRGILNTEAFF.

The chain employs TRBV7-8 and TRBJ1-6; D remains ambiguous. The germline gives CDR1 SGHVS, CDR2 FQNEAQ. The CDR3 extends over 13 amino acids. V lost 5 bases to trimming and J lost 9 bases, with 11 bases between them. Here the CDR3 reads CASSALGGSPLHF. The CDR3 coding sequence is TGTGCCAGCAGCGCCTTAGGCGGTTCACCCCTCCACTTT.

This clonotype was recorded a few times. V and J are TRBV19 and TRBJ2-5, with D possibly TRBD1 on 5 matching bases. The CDR3 runs 15 residues. Germline V gene data show CDR1 as LNHDA and CDR2 as SQIVND (reference sequence). With 6 bases removed from V and 5 bases from J, the gap between germline ends came to 19 bases. CDR3 in amino acids: CASSPRVLQGETQYF. In DNA, the CDR3 is TGTGCCAGTAGCCCTAGGGTTCTGCAGGGCGAGACCCAGTACTTC.